The present TCR beta chain was sequenced within a study of a mutant IDH1 vaccine in newly diagnosed glioma. Study details: Either 4-6 weeks after radiotherapy alone or alongside temozolomide, vaccination was begun. Most patients had received both radiotherapy and temozolomide, the prior options being radiotherapy, temozolomide, or both. The V12 visit happened in week 35, and the V13 visit happened in week 47.

Some clones are missing from TCRdb's copy, which holds only in-frame ones; the method was immunoSEQ multiplex PCR. The sample has about 84,000 clones; about 81% are singletons. On this clone itself: Its antigen remains unknown.

Indicated time point: week 47, end of study. The investigators gave 300 ug of mutant IDH1 20-mer peptide in each vaccine dose, together with topical imiquimod. The patients were given eight vaccinations, one each in weeks 1, 3, 5, 7, 11, 15, 19 and 23. This sample comprised PBMCs, obtained from a glioma patient whose treatment included an IDH1 peptide vaccine. The receptor comes from a man in his forties with glioma.

Here the CDR3 DNA reads TGTGCCAGCAGTCCTCAGCGAAATGAGCAGTTCTTC. Its translation: CASSPQRNEQFF. V is TRBV27 and J is TRBJ2-1, with D hard to call. V was clipped by 5 bases and J by 7 bases, with 9 bases between them. Germline V gene sequence: CDR1 MNHEY, CDR2 SMNVEV (reference sequence). The CDR3 extends over 12 amino acids.